What follows describes a single T cell receptor beta chain. These data originate in a study of blood T cell repertoires in COVID-19. At the level of the study: Both acute and convalescent COVID-19 samples were obtained from the United States, Italy and Spain. Sources were T cells, B-cell-depleted T cells, or PBMCs; the material itself was cDNA or gDNA.

Source study methods: The assay estimated nucleated cells by amplifying reference gene primers. Data came from immunoSEQ multiplex PCR; TCRdb stores just in-frame clones and leaves some out. The DNA was the basis for D and trimming; V, J and clone size are from that table. The table lists about 60,000 clones, about nine tenths of them singletons, with around 10% in the top ten. Sequencing was performed on peripheral blood. The clonotype was recovered from a human donor with acute or convalescent COVID-19. The donor label of this sample is uncertain.

CDR3 sequence (DNA): TGTGCCAGCAGCGGGGGGACTAGGATAAACACCGGGGAGCTGTTTTTT. This sequence encodes CASSGGTRINTGELFF. V gene TRBV7-2 combines with J gene TRBJ2-2; 8 nucleotides agree with TRBD2. The CDR3 is 16 residues long. V shed 5 bases, J shed 2 bases, and the junction held 7 bases outside the gene matches. CDR1 is SGHTA, CDR2 FQGNSA, per germline.